The clone carrying this T cell receptor (beta chain) was counted between two and nine times. The data were taken from a study of identical twins. The ends were cut back, 1 base at V and 6 bases at J, with 9 bases in the middle. CDR3 size: 13 residues. One entry per CDR3 protein, called by TCRdb with MiXCR from the 5' RACE reads. The repertoire holds roughly 750,000 distinct CDR3 sequences, with 21% as singletons. The same data also went into a second study, on T cells expressing NK-cell markers.

The chain employs TRBV12-3 or TRBV12-4 and TRBJ1-1; D gene ambiguous. The material sequenced was PBMCs. This clonotype was obtained from a young woman in good health. CDR3 nucleotide sequence: TGTGCCAGCAGTTTAGAATGGGATGCTGAAGCTTTCTTT. Translation: CASSLEWDAEAFF.